What follows describes a single TCR beta chain. What it binds is not known. 60 Vbeta and 13 Jbeta primers were used in PCR. Sequencing was performed with immunoSEQ multiplex PCR; in TCRdb, only in-frame clones are kept and a portion is missing. In the table there are a few hundred thousand clones, about 80% of which are singletons. These data originate in a study of cytomegalovirus exposure and HLA in healthy donors. Study-level results: Specific recognition of CMV antigens was confirmed in vitro for a few chains (all CMV-associated). Several top significant clusters appeared, in a later analysis, to be linked to common viral pathogens.

Germline CDR1 reads LNHDA; CDR2 reads SQIVND (reference sequence). V was clipped by 5 bases and J by 8 bases; unmatched bases: 9. The CDR3 runs to 15 residues. The sample was PBMCs. The clonotype was recovered from a woman between 45 and 60 years old in good health and CMV-seropositive. The chain is built from TRBV19 and TRBJ1-4, with TRBD1 identical over 9 bases. The CDR3 is CASSAQGAMREKLFF. The DNA of the CDR3 is TGTGCCAGTAGTGCACAGGGGGCTATGCGGGAAAAACTGTTTTTT.